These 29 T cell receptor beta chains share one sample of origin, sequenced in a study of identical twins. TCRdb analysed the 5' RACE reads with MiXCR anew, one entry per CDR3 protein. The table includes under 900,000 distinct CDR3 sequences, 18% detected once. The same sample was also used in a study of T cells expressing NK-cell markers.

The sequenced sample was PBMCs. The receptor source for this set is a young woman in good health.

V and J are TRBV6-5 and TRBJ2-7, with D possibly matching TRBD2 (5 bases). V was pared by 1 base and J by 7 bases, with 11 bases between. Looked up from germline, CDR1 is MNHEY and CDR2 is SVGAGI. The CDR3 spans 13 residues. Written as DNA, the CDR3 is TGTGCCAGCAGTTACTTTATCGGGATGGAGCAGTACTTC. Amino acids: CASSYFIGMEQYF.

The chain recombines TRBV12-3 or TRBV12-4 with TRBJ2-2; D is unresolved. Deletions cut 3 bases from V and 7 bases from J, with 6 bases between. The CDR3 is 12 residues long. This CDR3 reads CASSFSGGELFF. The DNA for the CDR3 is TGTGCCAGCAGTTTTAGTGGCGGGGAGCTGTTTTTT.

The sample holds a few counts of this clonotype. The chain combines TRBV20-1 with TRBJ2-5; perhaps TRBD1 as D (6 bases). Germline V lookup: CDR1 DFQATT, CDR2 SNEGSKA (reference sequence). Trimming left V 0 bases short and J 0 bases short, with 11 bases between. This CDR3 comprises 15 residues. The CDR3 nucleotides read TGCAGTGCTAGAGATGACAGGTTTTACCAAGAGACCCAGTACTTC. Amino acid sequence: CSARDDRFYQETQYF.

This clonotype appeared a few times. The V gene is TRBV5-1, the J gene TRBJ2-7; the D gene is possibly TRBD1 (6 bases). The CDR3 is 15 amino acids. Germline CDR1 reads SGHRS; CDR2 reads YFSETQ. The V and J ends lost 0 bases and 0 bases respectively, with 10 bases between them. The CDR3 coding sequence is TGCGCCAGCAGCTTGGTGGGGGCTCTCTCCTACGAGCAGTACTTC. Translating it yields CASSLVGALSYEQYF.

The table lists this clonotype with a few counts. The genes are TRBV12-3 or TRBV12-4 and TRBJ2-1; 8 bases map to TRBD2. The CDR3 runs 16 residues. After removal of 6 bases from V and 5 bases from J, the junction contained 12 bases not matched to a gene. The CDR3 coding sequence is TGTGCCAGCAGCCCCCAATGGCGGGGGGCCGACAATGAGCAGTTCTTC. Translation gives CASSPQWRGADNEQFF.

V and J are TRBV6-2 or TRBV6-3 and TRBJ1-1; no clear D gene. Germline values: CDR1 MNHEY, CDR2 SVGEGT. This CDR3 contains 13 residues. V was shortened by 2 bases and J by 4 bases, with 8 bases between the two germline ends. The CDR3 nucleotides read TGTGCCAGCAGTTACGGTTTGGGCACTGAAGCTTTCTTT. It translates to CASSYGLGTEAFF.

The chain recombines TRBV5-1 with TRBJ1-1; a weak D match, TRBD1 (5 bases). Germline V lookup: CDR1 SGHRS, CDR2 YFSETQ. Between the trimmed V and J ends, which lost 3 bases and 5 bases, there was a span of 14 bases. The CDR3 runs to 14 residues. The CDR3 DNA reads TGCGCCAGCAGCTCCGGGGGGAAGGGGACTGAAGCTTTCTTT. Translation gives CASSSGGKGTEAFF.

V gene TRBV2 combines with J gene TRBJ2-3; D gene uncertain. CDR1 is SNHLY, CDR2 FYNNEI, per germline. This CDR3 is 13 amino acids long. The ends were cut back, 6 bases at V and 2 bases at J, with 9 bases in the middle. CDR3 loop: CASRSHPTDTQYF. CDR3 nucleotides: TGTGCCAGCAGATCTCATCCCACAGATACGCAGTATTTT.

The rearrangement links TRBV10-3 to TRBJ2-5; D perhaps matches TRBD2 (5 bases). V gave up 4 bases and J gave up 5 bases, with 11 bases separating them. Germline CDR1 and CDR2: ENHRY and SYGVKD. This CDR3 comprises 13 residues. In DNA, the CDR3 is TGTGCCATCAGTGTAAGAGGGAGCGAGACCCAGTACTTC. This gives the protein CAISVRGSETQYF.

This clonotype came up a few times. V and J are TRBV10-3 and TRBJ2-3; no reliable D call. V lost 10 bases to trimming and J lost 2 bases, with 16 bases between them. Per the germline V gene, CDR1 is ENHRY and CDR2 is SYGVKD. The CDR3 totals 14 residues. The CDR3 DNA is TGTGCCACCGAGGACCGCCCACCCACAGATACGCAGTATTTT. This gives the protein CATEDRPPTDTQYF.

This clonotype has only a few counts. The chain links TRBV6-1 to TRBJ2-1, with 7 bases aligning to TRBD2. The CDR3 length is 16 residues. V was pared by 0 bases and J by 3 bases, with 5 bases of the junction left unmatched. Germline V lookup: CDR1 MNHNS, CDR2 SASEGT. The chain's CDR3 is CASSEALTSVYNEQFF. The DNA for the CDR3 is TGTGCCAGCAGTGAAGCTCTTACTAGCGTCTACAATGAGCAGTTCTTC.

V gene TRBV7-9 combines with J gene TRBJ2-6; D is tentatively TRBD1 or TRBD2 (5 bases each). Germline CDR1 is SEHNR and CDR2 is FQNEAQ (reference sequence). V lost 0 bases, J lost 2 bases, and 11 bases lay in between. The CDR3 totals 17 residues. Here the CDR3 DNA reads TGTGCCAGCAGCTTAGCCCAGACGGGACCTGGGGCCAACGTCCTGACTTTC. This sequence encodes CASSLAQTGPGANVLTF.

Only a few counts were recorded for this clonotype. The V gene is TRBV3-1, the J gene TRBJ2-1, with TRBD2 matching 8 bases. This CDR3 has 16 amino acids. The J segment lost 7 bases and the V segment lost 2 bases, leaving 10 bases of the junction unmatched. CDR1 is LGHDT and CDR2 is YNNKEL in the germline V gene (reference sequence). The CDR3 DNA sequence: TGTGCCAGCAGCCAACTTCTCGGGGGGGCCTGGAATGAGCAGTTCTTC. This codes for CASSQLLGGAWNEQFF.

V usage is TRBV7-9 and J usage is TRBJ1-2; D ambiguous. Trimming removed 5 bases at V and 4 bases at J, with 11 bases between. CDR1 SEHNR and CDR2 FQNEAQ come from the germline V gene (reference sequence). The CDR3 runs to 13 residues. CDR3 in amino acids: CASSPQVPYGYTF. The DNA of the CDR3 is TGTGCCAGCAGCCCTCAAGTTCCCTATGGCTACACCTTC.

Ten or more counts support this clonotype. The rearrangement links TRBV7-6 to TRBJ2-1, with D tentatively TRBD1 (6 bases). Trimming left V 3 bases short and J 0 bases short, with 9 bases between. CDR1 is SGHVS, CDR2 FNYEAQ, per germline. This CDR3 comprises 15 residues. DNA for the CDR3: TGTGCCAGCAGCTTTACAGGGAGCTCCTACAATGAGCAGTTCTTC. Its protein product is CASSFTGSSYNEQFF.

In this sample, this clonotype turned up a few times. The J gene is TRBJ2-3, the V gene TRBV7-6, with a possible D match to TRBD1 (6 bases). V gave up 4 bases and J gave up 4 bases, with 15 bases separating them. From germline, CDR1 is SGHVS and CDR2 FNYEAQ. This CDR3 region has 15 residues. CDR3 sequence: CASSYRGRGADTQYF. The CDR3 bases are TGTGCCAGCAGCTACCGCGGCAGGGGTGCAGATACGCAGTATTTT.

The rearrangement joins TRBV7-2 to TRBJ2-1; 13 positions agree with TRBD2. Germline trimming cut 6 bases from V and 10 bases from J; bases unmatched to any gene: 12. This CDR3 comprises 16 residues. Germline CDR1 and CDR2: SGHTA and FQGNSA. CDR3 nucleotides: TGTGCCAGCAGACCAGGACTAGCGGGAGTGGGCGGAGAGCAGTTCTTC. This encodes CASRPGLAGVGGEQFF.

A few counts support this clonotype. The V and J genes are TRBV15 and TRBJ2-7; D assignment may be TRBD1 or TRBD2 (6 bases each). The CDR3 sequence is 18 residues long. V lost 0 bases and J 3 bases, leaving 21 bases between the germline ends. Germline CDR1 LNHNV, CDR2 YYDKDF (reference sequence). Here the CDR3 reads CATSREDYSRDTGYEQYF. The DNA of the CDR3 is TGTGCCACCAGCAGAGAGGACTATAGCCGGGACACCGGCTACGAGCAGTACTTC.

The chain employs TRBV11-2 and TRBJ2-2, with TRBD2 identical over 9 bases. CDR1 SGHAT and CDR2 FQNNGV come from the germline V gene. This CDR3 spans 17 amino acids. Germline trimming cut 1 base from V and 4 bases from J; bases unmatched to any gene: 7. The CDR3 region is CASSLVPSGGRTGELFF. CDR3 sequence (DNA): TGTGCCAGCAGCTTAGTGCCGAGCGGGGGGCGCACCGGGGAGCTGTTTTTT.

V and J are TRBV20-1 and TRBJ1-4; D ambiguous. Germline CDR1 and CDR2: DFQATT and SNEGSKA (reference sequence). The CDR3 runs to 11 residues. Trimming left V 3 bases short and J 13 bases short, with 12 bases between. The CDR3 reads CSARTGRRLFF. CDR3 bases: TGCAGTGCTAGGACCGGACGCCGACTGTTTTTT.

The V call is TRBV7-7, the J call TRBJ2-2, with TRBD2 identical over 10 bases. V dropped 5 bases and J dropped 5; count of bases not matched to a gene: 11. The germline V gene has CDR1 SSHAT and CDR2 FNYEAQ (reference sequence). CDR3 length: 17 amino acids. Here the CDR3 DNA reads TGTGCCAGCAGCGGTTCTAGCGGGAGTTTACGAACCGGGGAGCTGTTTTTT. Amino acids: CASSGSSGSLRTGELFF.

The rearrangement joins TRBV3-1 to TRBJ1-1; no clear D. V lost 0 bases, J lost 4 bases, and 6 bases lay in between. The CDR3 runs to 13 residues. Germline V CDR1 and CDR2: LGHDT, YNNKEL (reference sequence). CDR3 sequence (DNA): TGTGCCAGCAGCCAAGAGGAAGTCACTGAAGCTTTCTTT. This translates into CASSQEEVTEAFF. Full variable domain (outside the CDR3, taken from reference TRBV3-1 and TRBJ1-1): DTAVSQTPKYLVTQMGNDKSIKCEQNLGHDTMYWYKQDSKKFLKIMFSYNNKELIINETVPNRFSPKSPDKAHLNLHINSLELGDSAVYFCASSQEEVTEAFFGQGTRLTVV.

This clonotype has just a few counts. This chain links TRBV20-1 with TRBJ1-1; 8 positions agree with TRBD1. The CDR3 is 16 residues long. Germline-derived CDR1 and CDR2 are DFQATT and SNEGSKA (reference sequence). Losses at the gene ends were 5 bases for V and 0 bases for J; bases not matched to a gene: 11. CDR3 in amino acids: CSAEVFGTGMNTEAFF. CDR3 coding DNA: TGCAGTGCTGAAGTATTCGGGACAGGAATGAACACTGAAGCTTTCTTT.

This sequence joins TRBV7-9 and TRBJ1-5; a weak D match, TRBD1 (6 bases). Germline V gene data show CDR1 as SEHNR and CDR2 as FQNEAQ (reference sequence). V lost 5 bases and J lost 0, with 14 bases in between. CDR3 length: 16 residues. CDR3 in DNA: TGTGCCAGCAGCCCAACTACAGGGATTAGCAATCAGCCCCAGCATTTT. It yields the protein CASSPTTGISNQPQHF.

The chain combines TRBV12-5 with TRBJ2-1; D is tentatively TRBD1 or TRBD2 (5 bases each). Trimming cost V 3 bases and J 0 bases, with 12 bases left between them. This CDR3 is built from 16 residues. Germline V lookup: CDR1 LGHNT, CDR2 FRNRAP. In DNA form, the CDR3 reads TGTGCTAGTGGTTTTTCCGCAGGGACCTCCTACAATGAGCAGTTCTTC. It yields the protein CASGFSAGTSYNEQFF.

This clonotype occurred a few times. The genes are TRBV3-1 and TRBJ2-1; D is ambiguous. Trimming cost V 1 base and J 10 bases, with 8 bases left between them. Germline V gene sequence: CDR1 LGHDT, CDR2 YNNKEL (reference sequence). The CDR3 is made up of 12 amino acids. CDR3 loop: CASSQASLEQFF. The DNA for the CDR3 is TGTGCCAGCAGCCAAGCTTCCCTAGAGCAGTTCTTC.

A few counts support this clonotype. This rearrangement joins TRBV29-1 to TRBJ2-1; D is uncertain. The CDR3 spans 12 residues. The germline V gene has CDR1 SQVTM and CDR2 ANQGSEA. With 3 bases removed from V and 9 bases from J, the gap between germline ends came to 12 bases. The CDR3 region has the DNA TGCAGCGTTGAGCCCCCATCTCGTGAGCAGTTCTTC. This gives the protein CSVEPPSREQFF.

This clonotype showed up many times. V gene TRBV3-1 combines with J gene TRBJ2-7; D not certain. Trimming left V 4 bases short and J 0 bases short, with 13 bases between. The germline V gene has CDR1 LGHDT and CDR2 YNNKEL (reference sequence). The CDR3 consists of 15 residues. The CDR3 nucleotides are TGTGCCAGCAGCCCCAATCTACTATTCTCCTACGAGCAGTACTTC. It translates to CASSPNLLFSYEQYF.

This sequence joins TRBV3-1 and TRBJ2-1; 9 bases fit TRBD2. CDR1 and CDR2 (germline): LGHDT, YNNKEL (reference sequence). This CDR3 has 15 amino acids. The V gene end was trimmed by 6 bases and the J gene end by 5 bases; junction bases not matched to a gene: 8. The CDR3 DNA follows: TGTGCCAGCAGGGGCCTAGCGGGGAGTAACAATGAGCAGTTCTTC. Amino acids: CASRGLAGSNNEQFF.